These T cell receptor beta chains were read from a single sample in a study of cytomegalovirus exposure and HLA in healthy donors. Assay: immunoSEQ multiplex PCR; the TCRdb copy retains only in-frame clones and omits some. The data show hundreds of thousands of clones, roughly 88% seen once. Input material: PBMCs. Source of these receptors: a woman under 30 in good health and CMV-seronegative. CDR3s include the opening cysteine and the closing phenylalanine or tryptophan. D genes are given only for firm matches. Some rows mark clone size as missing; the rest say once, few, many or name a class of expanded clone.

J gene | clone size | V gene | D gene | CDR3 protein | CDR3 DNA
TRBJ2-3 | - | TRBV5-5 | - | CASSSGTYNTDTQYF | TGTGCCAGCAGCTCCGGGACTTACAACACAGATACGCAGTATTTT
TRBJ2-1 | - | TRBV2 | TRBD2 | CASLSTSGSYNEQFF | TGTGCCAGCCTCTCGACTAGCGGGTCGTACAATGAGCAGTTCTTC
TRBJ1-4 | once | TRBV5-1 | - | CASSLAGRGLEKLFF | TGCGCCAGCAGCTTGGCCGGGCGGGGGCTTGAAAAACTGTTTTTT
TRBJ2-7 | - | TRBV14 | TRBD2 | CASSQFPGGVYEQYF | TGTGCCAGCAGCCAATTCCCGGGAGGTGTATACGAGCAGTACTTC
TRBJ2-2 | - | TRBV4-1 | TRBD1 | CASGRGTGPNTGELFF | TGCGCCAGCGGTCGCGGGACAGGGCCTAACACCGGGGAGCTGTTTTTT
TRBJ1-1 | - | TRBV6-6 | - | CASSYTVGSTEAFF | TGTGCCAGCAGTTATACAGTTGGGAGCACTGAAGCTTTCTTT
TRBJ2-2 | - | TRBV10-3 | - | CAISERLVGTGELFF | TGTGCCATCAGTGAGCGACTAGTGGGAACCGGGGAGCTGTTTTTT
TRBJ2-1 | - | TRBV5-4 | - | CASSLDSSYNEQFF | TGTGCCAGCAGCTTGGATAGCTCCTACAATGAGCAGTTCTTC
TRBJ2-6 | - | TRBV18 | - | CASSISGANVLTF | TGTGCCAGCTCCATCTCTGGGGCCAACGTCCTGACTTTC
TRBJ2-7 | - | TRBV15 | TRBD1 | CATSRAGTGGHYEQYF | TGTGCCACCAGCAGAGCCGGGACAGGGGGGCACTACGAGCAGTACTTC
TRBJ1-2 | - | TRBV5-1 | - | CASSLAGGFSGGYTF | TGCGCCAGCAGCTTGGCCGGAGGATTTTCGGGTGGCTACACCTTC
TRBJ1-1 | - | TRBV6-1 | - | CASIGVMGNTEAFF | TGTGCCAGTATCGGAGTCATGGGGAACACTGAAGCTTTCTTT
TRBJ2-5 | - | TRBV2 | - | CASSEFQVQETQYF | TGTGCCAGCAGTGAATTCCAGGTCCAAGAGACCCAGTACTTC
TRBJ2-7 | - | TRBV11-2 | TRBD2 | CASSFGRGLAGTAYEQYF | TGTGCCAGCAGCTTTGGGCGAGGACTAGCGGGGACCGCCTACGAGCAGTACTTC
TRBJ2-3 | - | TRBV19 | - | CASSNRAVSTDTQYF | TGTGCCAGTAGTAACAGGGCTGTAAGCACAGATACGCAGTATTTT
TRBJ2-7 | - | TRBV15 | - | CATSGRGTDGGEQYF | TGTGCCACCAGCGGGCGCGGGACAGATGGGGGCGAGCAGTACTTC
TRBJ2-1 | - | TRBV6-6 | - | CASSYLLDEQFF | TGTGCCAGCAGTTACCTACTGGATGAGCAGTTCTTC
TRBJ1-2 | - | TRBV11-2 | - | CASTPGAFFGQTYGYTF | TGTGCCAGCACCCCTGGGGCCTTTTTTGGACAAACCTATGGCTACACCTTC
TRBJ2-3 | once | TRBV19 | - | CASSTTSSSTDTQYF | TGTGCCAGTAGCACCACCTCTAGTAGCACAGATACGCAGTATTTT
TRBJ2-1 | - | TRBV5-6 | - | CASTPALDYNEQFF | TGTGCCAGCACCCCCGCCCTAGACTACAATGAGCAGTTCTTC
TRBJ2-7 | - | TRBV4-3 | TRBD1 | CASSPGQGARYEQYF | TGCGCCAGCAGCCCCGGACAGGGGGCAAGGTACGAGCAGTACTTC
TRBJ2-7 | - | TRBV10-1 | - | CASSVSQDTYEQYF | TGCGCCAGCAGTGTTTCTCAGGACACCTACGAGCAGTACTTC
TRBJ2-7 | - | TRBV5-4 | TRBD1 | CASSAGQGTYEQYF | TGTGCCAGCAGCGCGGGACAGGGGACCTACGAGCAGTACTTC
TRBJ2-1 | - | TRBV27 | TRBD2 | CASSFLAGGDEQFF | TGTGCCAGCAGTTTCCTAGCGGGAGGCGATGAGCAGTTCTTC
TRBJ2-2 | - | TRBV6-5 | - | CASSNSVTGELFF | TGTGCCAGCAGCAATAGCGTGACCGGGGAGCTGTTTTTT
TRBJ1-2 | - | TRBV6-1 | - | CASIGGRASGYTF | TGTGCCAGCATCGGGGGGCGGGCGAGTGGCTACACCTTC
TRBJ2-1 | - | TRBV28 | TRBD1 | CASGDSKRGSSYNEQFF | TGTGCCAGCGGGGACAGCAAAAGGGGTAGCTCCTACAATGAGCAGTTCTTC
TRBJ1-2 | few | TRBV30 | - | CAWSRQVNGYTF | TGTGCCTGGAGTCGGCAGGTCAATGGCTACACCTTC
TRBJ2-7 | - | TRBV6-1 | TRBD1 | CASSEDVRGPYEQYF | TGTGCCAGCAGTGAAGATGTCAGGGGGCCCTACGAGCAGTATTTC
TRBJ2-5 | - | TRBV14 | TRBD2 | CASSLRAGVLETQYF | TGTGCCAGCAGCCTACGAGCGGGAGTACTGGAGACCCAGTACTTC
TRBJ2-7 | - | TRBV7-9 | - | CASSLPEEGLAYEQYF | TGTGCCAGCAGCTTACCGGAGGAGGGGCTAGCCTACGAGCAGTACTTC
TRBJ1-1 | once | TRBV28 | - | CASSLGGKVTEAFF | TGTGCCAGCAGTTTGGGGGGTAAGGTCACTGAAGCTTTCTTT